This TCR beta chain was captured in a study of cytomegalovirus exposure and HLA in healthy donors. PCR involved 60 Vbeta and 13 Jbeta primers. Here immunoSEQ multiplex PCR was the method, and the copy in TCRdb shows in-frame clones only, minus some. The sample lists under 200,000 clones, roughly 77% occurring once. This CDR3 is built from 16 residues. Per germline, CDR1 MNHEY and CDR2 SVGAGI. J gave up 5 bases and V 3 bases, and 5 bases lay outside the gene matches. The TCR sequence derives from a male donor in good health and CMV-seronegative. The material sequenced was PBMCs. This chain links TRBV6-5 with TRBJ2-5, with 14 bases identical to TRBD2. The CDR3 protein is CASSYGTSGSSETQYF. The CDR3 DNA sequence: TGTGCCAGCAGTTATGGGACTAGCGGGAGCAGCGAGACCCAGTACTTC.